This TCR beta chain is drawn from a study of shared clonotypes between healthy human individuals. Study results and caveats: Rarefaction analysis demonstrated incomplete sorted-subset sequencing notwithstanding large depth.

Notes on this clone: What it binds is not known.

Deep was the level used in running the assay. Using immunoSEQ multiplex PCR, the repertoire was profiled, and TCRdb retains in-frame clones only, with some absent. The table has 1,100,000 or so clones, approximately 80% seen once. The CDR3 length is 16 residues. Germline CDR1 SGHRS, CDR2 YFSETQ. Trimming took 4 bases from V and 4 from J; bases not matched to a gene: 10. Adult Caucasians living in Nashville, Tennessee made up all of the donors. The split of CD4+ cells yielded CD45RA+ naive and CD45RA-negative memory subsets. The sample was memory CD4+ T cells from PBMCs. Subset reported: CD45RA-negative fraction. This receptor was obtained from a man between 18 and 35 years old in good health. Some clones in this sample may be carry-over from other donors' samples. This chain connects TRBV5-1 to TRBJ2-1, with 8 bases matching TRBD1. CDR3 nucleotides: TGCGCCAGCAGCAGCGCCGGGACAGGCCTGTACAATGAGCAGTTCTTC. Amino acids: CASSSAGTGLYNEQFF. Supplemented by reference TRBV5-1 and TRBJ2-1, the full variable domain reads KAGVTQTPRYLIKTRGQQVTLSCSPISGHRSVSWYQQTPGQGLQFLFEYFSETQRNKGNFPGRFSGRQFSNSRSEMNVSTLELGDSALYLCASSSAGTGLYNEQFFGPGTRLTVL.